This T cell receptor beta chain was identified in a study of T cell changes during pregnancy in multiple sclerosis. The table came from immunoSEQ multiplex PCR; TCRdb's copy has only in-frame clones and leaves some out. In the table there are more than 95,000 clones, about 90% of which are singletons. V was trimmed by 5 bases and J by 4 bases, leaving 21 bases between them. The CDR3 has 16 amino acids. Germline CDR1 reads SGHTA; CDR2 reads FQGNSA. The source is a female donor with multiple sclerosis, enrolled in a pregnancy study. The V and J genes are TRBV7-2 and TRBJ2-7, with D possibly TRBD2 on 5 matching bases. Source: peripheral blood, taken after pregnancy. Here the CDR3 DNA reads TGTGCCAGCAGCACCCAACTTACTAGTGCTGGTTACGAGCAGTACTTC. This encodes CASSTQLTSAGYEQYF.